This entry concerns a single TCR beta chain. The antigen remains unidentified. The entry originates in a study of spatial heterogeneity in lung cancer. Findings and caveats of the study: Circulating ubiquitous expanded tumor TCRs were observed more frequently at resection than at follow-up.

Germline lookup yields CDR1 SEHNR and CDR2 FQNEAQ (reference sequence). The J segment lost 2 bases and the V segment lost 3 bases, leaving 3 bases of the junction unmatched. The CDR3 contains 15 residues. TCRdb re-called the 5' RACE reads with MiXCR, one entry per CDR3 protein. Of about 38,000 distinct CDR3 sequences listed, 7.5% are singletons. Described time point: sample taken at primary tumor resection. Whole RNA, isolated from tumor, nontumor lung or frozen PBMC, was sequenced without prior sorting. Here the sequenced sample was PBMCs, taken at surgery. The rearrangement uses TRBV7-9 and TRBJ1-2; 10 bases align to TRBD1. This TCR was recovered from a male donor with early-stage non-small cell lung cancer. DNA for the CDR3: TGTGCCAGCAGCTTTCCGGGACAGGGGAACTATGGCTACACCTTC. This encodes CASSFPGQGNYGYTF.